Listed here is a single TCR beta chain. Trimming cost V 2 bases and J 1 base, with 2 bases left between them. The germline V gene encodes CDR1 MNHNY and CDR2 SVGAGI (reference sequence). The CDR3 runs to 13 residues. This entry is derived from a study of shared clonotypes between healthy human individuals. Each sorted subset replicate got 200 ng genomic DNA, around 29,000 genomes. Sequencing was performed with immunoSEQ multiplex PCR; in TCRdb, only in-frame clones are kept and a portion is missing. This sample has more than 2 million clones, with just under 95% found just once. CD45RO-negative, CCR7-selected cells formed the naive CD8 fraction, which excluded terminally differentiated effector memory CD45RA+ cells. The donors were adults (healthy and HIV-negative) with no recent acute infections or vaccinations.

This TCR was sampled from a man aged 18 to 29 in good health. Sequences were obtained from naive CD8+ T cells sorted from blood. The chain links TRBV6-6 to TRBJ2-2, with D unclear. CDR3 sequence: CASSYQNTGELFF. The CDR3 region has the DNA TGTGCCAGCAGTTACCAGAACACCGGGGAGCTGTTTTTT.